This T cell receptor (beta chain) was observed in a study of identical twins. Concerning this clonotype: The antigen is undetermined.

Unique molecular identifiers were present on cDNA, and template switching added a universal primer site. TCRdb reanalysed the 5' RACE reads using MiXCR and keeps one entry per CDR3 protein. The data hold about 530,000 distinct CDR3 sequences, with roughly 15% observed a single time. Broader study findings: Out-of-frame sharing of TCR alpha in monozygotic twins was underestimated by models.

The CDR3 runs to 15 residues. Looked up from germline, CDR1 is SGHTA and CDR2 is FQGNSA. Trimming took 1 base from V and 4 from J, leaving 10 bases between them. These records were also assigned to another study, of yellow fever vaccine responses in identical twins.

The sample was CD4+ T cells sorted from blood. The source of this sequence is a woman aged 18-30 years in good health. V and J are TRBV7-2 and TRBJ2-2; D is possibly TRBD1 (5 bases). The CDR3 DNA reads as TGTGCCAGCAGCTTAGACAGGAAAATCACCGGGGAGCTGTTTTTT. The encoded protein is CASSLDRKITGELFF.